This T cell receptor (beta chain) was profiled in a study of T cells in Graves' hyperthyroidism and ophthalmopathy. It was RNA transcripts that yielded the amplified TCR beta CDR3 regions. A first-round RT-PCR of the TCR CDR3 used the HTBI primer set. TCRdb independently ran MiXCR on the multiplex PCR reads; one entry per CDR3 protein. The sample lists about 550,000 distinct CDR3 sequences; less than 25% were seen once. In this sample, this clonotype turned up many times. Not enrolled were patients with uncontrolled infection, other autoimmune disease, pregnancy or lactation. The ends lost 2 bases at V and 8 bases at J; junction bases unmatched: 4. Germline CDR1 MNHEY, CDR2 SVGAGI. CDR3 length: 13 amino acids.

The V gene is TRBV6-5, the J gene TRBJ1-1, with 8 bases aligning to TRBD1. Material: blood. The origin of this receptor is a man in his late teens or twenties with Graves' hyperthyroidism. CDR3 in amino acids: CASSYGTGREAFF. In DNA form, the CDR3 reads TGTGCCAGCAGTTACGGGACAGGAAGGGAAGCTTTCTTT.